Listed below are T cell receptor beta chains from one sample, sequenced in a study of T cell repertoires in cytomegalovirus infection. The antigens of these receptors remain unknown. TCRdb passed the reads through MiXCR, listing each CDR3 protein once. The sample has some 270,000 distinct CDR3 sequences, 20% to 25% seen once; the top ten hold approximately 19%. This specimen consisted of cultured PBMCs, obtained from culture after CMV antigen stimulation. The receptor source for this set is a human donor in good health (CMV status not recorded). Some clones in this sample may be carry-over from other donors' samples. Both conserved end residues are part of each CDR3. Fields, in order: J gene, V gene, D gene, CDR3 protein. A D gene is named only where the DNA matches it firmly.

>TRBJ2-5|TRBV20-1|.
CSARRGDTEGRGPQETQYF
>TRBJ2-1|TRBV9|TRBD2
CASSVVGLAGLNEQFF
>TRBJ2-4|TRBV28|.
CASSLLTFGTNIQYF
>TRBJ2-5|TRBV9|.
CASSVGSLTTAQETQYF
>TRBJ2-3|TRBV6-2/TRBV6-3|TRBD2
CASSKLKTSGRQDTQYF
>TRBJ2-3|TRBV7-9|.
CASSLVSVTSTDTQYF
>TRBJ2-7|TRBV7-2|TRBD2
CASNNKAGAWEQYF
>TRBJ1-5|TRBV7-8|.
CASSLGPALSNQPQHF
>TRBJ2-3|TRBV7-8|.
CASSSQGLSTDTQYF
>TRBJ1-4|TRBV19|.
CASSHGPADEKLFF
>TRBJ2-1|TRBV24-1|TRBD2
CATSDTSGSYNEQFF
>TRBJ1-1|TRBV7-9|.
CASSPPVEDMNTEAFF
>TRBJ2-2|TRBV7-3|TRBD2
CASSSGLENTGELFF
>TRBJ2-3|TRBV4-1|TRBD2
CASSQERLAGDTQYF
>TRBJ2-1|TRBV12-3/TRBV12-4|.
CASSRAGRSLYNEQFF
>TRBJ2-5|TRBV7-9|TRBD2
CASNLREGPETQYF
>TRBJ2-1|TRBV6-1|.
CASTSDRYSYNEQFF
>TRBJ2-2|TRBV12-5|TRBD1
CASGLASGTDYTGELFF
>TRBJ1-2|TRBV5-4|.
CASSSERYDYGYTF
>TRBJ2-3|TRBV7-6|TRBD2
CASSSLAGVPRTGTDTQYF
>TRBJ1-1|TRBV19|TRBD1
CASSSQGTTEAFF
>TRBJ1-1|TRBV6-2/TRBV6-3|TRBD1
CASSYLPTGPQGEAFF
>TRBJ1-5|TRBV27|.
CASSSLPMGGNQPQHF
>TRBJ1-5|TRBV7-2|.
CASRAGGGNQPQHF
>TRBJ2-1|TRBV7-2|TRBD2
CASRAGSGRAREQFF
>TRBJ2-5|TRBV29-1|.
CSVEAFSGPTLYQETQYF
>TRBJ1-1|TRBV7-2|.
CASSRGMNTEAFF
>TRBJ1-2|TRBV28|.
CASSPARGYTF
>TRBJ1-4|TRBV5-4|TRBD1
CASSQGTEREKLFF
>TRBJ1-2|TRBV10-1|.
CASSAGVDYGYTF
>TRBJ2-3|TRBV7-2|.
CASSLDRLRTDTQYF
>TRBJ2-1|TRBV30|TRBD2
CAWSVAGGGSYNEQFF
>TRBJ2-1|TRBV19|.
CASSTTRTNEQFF
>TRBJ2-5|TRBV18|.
CASSRAVQETQYF
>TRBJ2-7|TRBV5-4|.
CASSGGQTYEQYF
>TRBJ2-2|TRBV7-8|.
CASSSMDAGELFF
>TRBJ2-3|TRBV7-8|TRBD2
CASSPRVSGSSTDTQYF
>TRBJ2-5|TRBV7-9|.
CASTSGVYQETQYF
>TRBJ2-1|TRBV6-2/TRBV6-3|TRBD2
CASSYSTSGSEQFF
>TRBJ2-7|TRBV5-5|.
CASSLGSKGSYEQYF
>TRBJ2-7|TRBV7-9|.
CASSMGLYEQYF
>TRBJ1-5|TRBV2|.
CASSGGLGNSNQPQHF
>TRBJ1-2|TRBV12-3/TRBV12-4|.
CASSLTGEGGYTF
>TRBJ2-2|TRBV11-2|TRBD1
CASSSRQGNTGELFF
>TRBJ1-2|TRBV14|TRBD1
CASSLLRTGAPYGYTF
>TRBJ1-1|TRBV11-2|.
CASSLRPTEAFF
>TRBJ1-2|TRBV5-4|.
CASSLRVGYGYTF
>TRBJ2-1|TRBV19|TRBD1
CASRNRDRGYNEQFF
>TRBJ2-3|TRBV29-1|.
CSETLSSTDTQYF
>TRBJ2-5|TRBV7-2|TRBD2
CASSKTGGLAGGRETQYF
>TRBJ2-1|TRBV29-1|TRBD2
CSIIPTSGAFNEQFF
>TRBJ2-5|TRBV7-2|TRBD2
CASSVFILPGGETQYF
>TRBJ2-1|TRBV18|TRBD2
CASSPTSGRAGDEQFF
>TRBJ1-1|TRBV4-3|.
CASSQITGSAEAFF
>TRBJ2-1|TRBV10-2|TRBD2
CASSGLAGGPSYEQFF
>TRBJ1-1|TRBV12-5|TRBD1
CASGLVPRDRLNTEAFF
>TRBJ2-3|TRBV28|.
CASTPSGETTDTQYF
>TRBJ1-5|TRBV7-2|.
CASSLVGGSDQPQHF
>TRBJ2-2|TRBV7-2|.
CASSRTMDSTGELFF
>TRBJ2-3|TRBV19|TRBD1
CASSIRQGASTDTQYF